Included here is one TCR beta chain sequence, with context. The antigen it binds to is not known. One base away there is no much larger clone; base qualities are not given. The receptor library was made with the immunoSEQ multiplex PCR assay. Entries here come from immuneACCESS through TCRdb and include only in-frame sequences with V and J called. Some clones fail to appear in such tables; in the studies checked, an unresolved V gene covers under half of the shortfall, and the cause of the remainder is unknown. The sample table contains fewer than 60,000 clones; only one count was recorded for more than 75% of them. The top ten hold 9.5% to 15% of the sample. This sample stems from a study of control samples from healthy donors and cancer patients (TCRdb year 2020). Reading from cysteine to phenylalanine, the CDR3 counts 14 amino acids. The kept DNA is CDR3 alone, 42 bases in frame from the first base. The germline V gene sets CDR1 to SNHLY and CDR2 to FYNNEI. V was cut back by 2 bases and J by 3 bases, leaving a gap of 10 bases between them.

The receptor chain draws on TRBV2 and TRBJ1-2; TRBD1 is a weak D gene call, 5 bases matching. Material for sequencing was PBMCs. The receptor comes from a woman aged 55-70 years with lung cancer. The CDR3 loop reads CASSELSGHYGYTF. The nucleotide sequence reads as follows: TGTGCCAGCAGTGAACTGTCAGGGCACTATGGCTACACCTTC.